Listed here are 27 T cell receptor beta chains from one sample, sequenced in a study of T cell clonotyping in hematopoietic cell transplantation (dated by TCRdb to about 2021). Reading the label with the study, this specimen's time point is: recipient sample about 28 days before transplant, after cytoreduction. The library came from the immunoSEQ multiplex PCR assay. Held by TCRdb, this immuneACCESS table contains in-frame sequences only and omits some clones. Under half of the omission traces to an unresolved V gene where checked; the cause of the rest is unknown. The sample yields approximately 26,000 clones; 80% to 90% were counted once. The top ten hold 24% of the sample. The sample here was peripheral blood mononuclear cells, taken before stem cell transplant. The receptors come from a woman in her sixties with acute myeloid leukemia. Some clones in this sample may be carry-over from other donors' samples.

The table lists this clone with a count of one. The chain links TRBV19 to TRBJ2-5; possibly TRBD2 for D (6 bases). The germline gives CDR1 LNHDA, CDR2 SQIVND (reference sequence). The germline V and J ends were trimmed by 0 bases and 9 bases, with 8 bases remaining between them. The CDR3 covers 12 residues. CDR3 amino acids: CASSIDTGAQYF. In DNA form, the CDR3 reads TGTGCCAGTAGTATAGATACGGGGGCCCAGTACTTC.

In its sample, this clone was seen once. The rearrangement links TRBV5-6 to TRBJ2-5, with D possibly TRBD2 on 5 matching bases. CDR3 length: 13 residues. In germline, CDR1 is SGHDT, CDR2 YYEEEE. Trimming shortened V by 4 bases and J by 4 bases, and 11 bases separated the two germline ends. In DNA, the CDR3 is TGTGCCAGCAGCCTGCTAGAGGGAGAGACCCAGTACTTC. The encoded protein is CASSLLEGETQYF.

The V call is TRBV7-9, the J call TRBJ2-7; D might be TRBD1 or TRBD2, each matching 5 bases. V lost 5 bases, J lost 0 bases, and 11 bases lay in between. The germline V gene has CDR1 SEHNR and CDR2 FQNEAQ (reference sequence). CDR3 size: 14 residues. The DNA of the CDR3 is TGTGCCAGCAGCGCCGAGGGGAGCTCCTACGAGCAGTACTTC. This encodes CASSAEGSSYEQYF.

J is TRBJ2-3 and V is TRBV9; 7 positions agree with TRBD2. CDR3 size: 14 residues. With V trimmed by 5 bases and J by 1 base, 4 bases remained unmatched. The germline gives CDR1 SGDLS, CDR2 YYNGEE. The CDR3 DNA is TGTGCCAGCAGTCGAACTAGCGGCACAGATACGCAGTATTTT. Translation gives CASSRTSGTDTQYF.

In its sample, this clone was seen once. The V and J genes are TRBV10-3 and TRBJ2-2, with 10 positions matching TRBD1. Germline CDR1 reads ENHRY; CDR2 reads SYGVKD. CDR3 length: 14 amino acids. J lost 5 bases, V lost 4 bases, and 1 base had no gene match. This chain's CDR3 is CAISGTGGTGELFF. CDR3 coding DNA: TGTGCCATCAGTGGGACAGGGGGTACCGGGGAGCTGTTTTTT.

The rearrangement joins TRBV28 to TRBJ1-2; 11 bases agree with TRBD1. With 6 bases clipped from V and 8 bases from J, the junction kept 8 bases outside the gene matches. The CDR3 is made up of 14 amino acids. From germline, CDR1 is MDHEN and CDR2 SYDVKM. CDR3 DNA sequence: TGTGCCAGCAGACGAAGGACAGGGGGCCAGGGCTACACCTTC. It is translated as CASRRRTGGQGYTF.

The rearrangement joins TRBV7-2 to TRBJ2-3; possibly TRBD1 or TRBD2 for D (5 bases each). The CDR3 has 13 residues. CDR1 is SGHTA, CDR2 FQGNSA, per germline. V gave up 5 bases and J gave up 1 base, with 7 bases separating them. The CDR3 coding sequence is TGTGCCAGCAGCCGGGACCGCACAGATACGCAGTATTTT. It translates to CASSRDRTDTQYF. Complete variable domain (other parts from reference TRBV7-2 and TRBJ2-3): GAGVSQSPSNKVTEKGKDVELRCDPISGHTALYWYRQSLGQGLEFLIYFQGNSAPDKSGLPSDRFSAERTGGSVSTLTIQRTQQEDSAVYLCASSRDRTDTQYFGPGTRLTVL.

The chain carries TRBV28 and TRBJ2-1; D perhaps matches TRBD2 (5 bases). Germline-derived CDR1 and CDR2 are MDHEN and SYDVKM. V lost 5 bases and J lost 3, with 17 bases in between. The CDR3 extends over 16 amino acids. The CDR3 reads CASSHLGSELYNEQFF. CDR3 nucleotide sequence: TGTGCCAGCAGTCACCTAGGGAGCGAACTCTACAATGAGCAGTTCTTC.

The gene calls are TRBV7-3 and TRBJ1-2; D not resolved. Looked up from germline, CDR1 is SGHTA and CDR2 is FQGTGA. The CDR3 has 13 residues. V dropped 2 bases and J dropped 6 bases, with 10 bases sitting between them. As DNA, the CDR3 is TGTGCCAGCAGCTTAGCTGGGATAGATGGCTACACCTTC. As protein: CASSLAGIDGYTF.

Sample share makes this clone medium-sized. The CDR3 coding sequence is TGTGCCAGCAGCGGCGGGACAGGGCGGGAGTATGGCTACACCTTC. As protein: CASSGGTGREYGYTF. The gene calls are TRBV9 and TRBJ1-2; 9 bases are shared with TRBD1. V trimming: 3 bases; J trimming: 5 bases; junction bases outside the gene matches: 8. This CDR3 comprises 15 residues. Germline assignment: CDR1 SGDLS and CDR2 YYNGEE.

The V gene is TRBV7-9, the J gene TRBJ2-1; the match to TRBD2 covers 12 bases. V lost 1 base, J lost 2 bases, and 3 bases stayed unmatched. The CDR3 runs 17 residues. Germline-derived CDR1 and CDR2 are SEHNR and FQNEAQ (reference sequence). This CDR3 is CASSLVLAGGPYNEQFF. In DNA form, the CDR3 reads TGTGCCAGCAGCTTAGTACTAGCGGGAGGCCCCTACAATGAGCAGTTCTTC.

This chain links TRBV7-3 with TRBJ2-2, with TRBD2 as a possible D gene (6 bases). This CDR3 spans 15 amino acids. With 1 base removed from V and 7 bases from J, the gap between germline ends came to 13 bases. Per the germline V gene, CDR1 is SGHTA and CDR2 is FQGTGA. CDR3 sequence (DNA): TGTGCCAGCAGCTTAAATGGAGGGTTGGGCGGGGAGCTGTTTTTT. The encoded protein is CASSLNGGLGGELFF.

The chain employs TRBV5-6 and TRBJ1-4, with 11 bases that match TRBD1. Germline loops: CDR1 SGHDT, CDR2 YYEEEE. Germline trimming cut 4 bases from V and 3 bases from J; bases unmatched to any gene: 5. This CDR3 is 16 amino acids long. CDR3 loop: CASSRDRGVANEKLFF. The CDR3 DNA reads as TGTGCCAGCAGCCGGGACAGGGGGGTGGCTAATGAAAAACTGTTTTTT.

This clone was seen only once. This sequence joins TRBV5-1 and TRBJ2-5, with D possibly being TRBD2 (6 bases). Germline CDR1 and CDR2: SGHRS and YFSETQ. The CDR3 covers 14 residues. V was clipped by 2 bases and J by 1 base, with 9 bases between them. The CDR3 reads CASSFGDFQETQYF. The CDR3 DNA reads TGCGCCAGCAGCTTTGGGGACTTCCAAGAGACCCAGTACTTC.

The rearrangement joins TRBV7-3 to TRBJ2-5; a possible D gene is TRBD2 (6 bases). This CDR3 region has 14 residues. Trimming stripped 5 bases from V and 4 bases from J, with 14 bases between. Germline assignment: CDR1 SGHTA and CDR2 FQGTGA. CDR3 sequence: CASSAGPGRETQYF. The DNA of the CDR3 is TGTGCCAGCAGCGCGGGGCCCGGGAGAGAGACCCAGTACTTC.

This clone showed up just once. The CDR3 bases are TGTGCCAGCAGCTTAGGCAGGACAGTAGACTATGGCTACACCTTC. Translation gives CASSLGRTVDYGYTF. The V and J genes are TRBV13 and TRBJ1-2; D possibly corresponds to TRBD1 (6 bases). Trimming left V 0 bases short and J 3 bases short, with 11 bases between. Germline CDR1 is PRHDT and CDR2 is FYEKMQ (reference sequence). The CDR3 extends over 15 amino acids.

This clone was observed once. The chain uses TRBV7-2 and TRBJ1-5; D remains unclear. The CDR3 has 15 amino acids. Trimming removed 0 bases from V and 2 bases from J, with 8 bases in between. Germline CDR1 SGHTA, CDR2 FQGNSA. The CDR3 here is CASSLAGGGNQPQHF. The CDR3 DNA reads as TGTGCCAGCAGCTTAGCCGGAGGAGGCAATCAGCCCCAGCATTTT.

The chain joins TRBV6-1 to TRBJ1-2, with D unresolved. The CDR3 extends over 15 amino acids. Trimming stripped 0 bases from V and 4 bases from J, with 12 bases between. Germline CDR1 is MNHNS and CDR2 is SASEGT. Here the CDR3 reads CASSEAGRVSYGYTF. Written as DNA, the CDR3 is TGTGCCAGCAGTGAAGCGGGTCGGGTTTCCTATGGCTACACCTTC.

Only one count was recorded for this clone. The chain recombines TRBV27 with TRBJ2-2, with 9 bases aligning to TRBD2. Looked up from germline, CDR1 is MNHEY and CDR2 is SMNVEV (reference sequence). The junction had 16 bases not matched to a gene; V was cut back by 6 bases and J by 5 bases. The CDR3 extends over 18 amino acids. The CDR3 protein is CASSSSWEVAGETGELFF. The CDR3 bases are TGTGCCAGCAGCTCTTCATGGGAGGTAGCGGGGGAAACCGGGGAGCTGTTTTTT.

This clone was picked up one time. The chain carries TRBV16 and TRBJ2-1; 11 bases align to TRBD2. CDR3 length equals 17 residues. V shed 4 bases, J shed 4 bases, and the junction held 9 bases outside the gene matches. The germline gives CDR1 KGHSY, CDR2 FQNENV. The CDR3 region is CASSRTLLAGEYNEQFF. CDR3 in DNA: TGTGCCAGCAGCCGAACGCTACTAGCGGGGGAATACAATGAGCAGTTCTTC.

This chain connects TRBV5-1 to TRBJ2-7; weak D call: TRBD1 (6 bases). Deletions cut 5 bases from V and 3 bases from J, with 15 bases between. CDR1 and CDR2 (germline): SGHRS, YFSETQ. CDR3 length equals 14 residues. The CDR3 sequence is CASSYDRRSYEQYF. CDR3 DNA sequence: TGCGCCAGCAGTTACGACAGGCGAAGCTACGAGCAGTACTTC.

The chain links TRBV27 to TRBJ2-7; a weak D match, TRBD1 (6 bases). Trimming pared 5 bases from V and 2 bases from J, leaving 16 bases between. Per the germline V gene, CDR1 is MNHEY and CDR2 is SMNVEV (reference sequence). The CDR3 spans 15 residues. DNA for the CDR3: TGTGCCAGCAGTCCCTACAGGGCTCTTACCTACGAGCAGTACTTC. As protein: CASSPYRALTYEQYF.

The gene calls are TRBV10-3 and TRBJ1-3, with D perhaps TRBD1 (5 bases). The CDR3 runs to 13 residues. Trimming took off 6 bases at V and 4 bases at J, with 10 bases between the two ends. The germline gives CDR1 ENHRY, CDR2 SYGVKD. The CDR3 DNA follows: TGTGCCATCAGGCAGGGAGCAGGAAACACCATATATTTT. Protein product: CAIRQGAGNTIYF.

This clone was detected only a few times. CDR3 amino acids: CASSEEWRIGYTF. The CDR3 nucleotides are TGTGCCAGCAGTGAAGAGTGGCGGATTGGCTACACCTTC. The chain recombines TRBV6-1 with TRBJ1-2; D unclear. The V gene lost 1 base and the J gene lost 7 bases, with 10 bases spanning the gap. Germline CDR1 reads MNHNS; CDR2 reads SASEGT. The CDR3 runs 13 residues.

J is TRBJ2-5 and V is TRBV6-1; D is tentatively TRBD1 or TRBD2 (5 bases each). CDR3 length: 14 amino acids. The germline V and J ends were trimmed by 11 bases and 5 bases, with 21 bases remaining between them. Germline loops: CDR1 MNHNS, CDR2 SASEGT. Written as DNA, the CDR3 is TGTGCCTGCCTCCGGGGACCGGGTGGCGAGACCCAGTACTTC. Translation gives CACLRGPGGETQYF.

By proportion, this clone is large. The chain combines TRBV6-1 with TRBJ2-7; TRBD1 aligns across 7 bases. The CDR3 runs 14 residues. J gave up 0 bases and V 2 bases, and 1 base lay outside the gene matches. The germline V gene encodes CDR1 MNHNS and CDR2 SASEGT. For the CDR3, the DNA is TGTGCCAGCAGTGAATGGGACAGCTCCTACGAGCAGTACTTC. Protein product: CASSEWDSSYEQYF.

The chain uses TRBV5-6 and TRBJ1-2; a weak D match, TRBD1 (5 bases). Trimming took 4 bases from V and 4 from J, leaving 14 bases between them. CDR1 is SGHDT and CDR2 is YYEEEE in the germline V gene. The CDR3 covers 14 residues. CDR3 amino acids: CASSRVGQTYGYTF. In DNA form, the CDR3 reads TGTGCCAGCAGCCGGGTGGGGCAAACCTATGGCTACACCTTC. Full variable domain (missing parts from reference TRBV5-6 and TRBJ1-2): DAGVTQSPTHLIKTRGQQVTLRCSPKSGHDTVSWYQQALGQGPQFIFQYYEEEERQRGNFPDRFSGHQFPNYSSELNVNALLLGDSALYLCASSRVGQTYGYTFGSGTRLTVV.